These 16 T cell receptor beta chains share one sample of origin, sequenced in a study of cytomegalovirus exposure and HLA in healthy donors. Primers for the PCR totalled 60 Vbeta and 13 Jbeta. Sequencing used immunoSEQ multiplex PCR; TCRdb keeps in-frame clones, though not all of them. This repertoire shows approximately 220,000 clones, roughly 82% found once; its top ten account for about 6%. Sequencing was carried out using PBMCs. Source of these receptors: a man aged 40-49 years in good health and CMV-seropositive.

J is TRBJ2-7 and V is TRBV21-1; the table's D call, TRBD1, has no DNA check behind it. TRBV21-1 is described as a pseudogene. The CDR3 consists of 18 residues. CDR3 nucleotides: TGTGCCAGCAGCTACCTTACCCGACAGGGGCACAGCTCCTACGAGCAGTACGTC. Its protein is CASSYLTRQGHSSYEQYV.

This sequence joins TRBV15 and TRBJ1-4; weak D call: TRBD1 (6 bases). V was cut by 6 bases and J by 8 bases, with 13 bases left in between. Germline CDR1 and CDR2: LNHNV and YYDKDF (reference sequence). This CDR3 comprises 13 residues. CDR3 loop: CATRGRGFEKLFF. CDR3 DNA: TGTGCCACCAGGGGCAGGGGTTTCGAAAAACTGTTTTTT.

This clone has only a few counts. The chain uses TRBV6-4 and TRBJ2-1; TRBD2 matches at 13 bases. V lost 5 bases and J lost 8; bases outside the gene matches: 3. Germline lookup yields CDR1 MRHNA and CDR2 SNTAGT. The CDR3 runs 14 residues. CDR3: CASSRTSGSHEQFF. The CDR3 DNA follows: TGTGCCAGCAGTAGGACTAGCGGGAGCCATGAGCAGTTCTTC.

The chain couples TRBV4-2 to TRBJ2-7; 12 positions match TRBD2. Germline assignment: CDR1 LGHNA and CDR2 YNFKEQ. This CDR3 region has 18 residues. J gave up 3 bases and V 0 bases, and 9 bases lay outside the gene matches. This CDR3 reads CASSQETSGSFRHYEQYF. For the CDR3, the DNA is TGTGCCAGCAGCCAAGAGACTAGCGGGAGTTTTCGTCACTACGAGCAGTACTTC.

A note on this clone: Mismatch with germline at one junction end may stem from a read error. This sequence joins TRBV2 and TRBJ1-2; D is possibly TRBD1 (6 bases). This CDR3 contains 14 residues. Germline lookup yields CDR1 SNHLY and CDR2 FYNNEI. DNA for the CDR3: TGTGCCAGCAGTGAAGATGGGGGCCCAAATGGCTACCCCTTC. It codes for CASSEDGGPNGYPF.

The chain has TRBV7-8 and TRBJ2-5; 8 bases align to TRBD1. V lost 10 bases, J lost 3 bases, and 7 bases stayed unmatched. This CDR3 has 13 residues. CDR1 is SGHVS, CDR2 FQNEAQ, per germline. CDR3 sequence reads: CATLQGEEETQYF. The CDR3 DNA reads TGTGCCACCCTACAGGGGGAGGAAGAGACCCAGTACTTC.

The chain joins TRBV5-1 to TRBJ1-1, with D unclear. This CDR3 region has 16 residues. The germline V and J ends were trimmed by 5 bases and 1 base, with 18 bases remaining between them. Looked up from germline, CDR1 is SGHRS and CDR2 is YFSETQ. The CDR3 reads CASSPETDRGNTEAFF. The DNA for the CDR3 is TGCGCCAGCAGTCCAGAGACTGATCGTGGGAACACTGAAGCTTTCTTT.

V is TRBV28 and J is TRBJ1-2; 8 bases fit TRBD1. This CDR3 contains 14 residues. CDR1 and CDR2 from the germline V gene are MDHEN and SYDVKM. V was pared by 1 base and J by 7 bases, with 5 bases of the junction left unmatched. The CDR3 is CASSLSGGFIGYTF. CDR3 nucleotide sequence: TGTGCCAGCAGTTTATCAGGGGGCTTCATTGGCTACACCTTC.

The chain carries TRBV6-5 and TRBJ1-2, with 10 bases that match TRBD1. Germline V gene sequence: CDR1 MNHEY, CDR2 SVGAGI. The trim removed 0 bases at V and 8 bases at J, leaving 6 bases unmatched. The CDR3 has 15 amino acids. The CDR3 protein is CASSYSPTGGAGYTF. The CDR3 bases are TGTGCCAGCAGTTACTCTCCGACAGGGGGCGCGGGCTACACCTTC.

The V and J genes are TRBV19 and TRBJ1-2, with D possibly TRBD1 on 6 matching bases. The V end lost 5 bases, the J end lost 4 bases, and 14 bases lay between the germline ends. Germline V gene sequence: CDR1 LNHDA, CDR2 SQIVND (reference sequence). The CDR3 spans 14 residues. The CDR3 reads CASSQGGGAYGYTF. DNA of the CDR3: TGTGCCAGTAGTCAAGGTGGGGGCGCCTATGGCTACACCTTC.

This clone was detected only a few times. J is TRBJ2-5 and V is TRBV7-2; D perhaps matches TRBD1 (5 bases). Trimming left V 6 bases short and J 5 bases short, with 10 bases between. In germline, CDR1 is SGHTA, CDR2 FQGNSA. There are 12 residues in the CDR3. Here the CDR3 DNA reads TGTGCCAGCAGTGGATCAGGGGAGACCCAGTACTTC. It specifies CASSGSGETQYF. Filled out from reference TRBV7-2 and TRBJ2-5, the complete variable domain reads GAGVSQSPSNKVTEKGKDVELRCDPISGHTALYWYRQSLGQGLEFLIYFQGNSAPDKSGLPSDRFSAERTGGSVSTLTIQRTQQEDSAVYLCASSGSGETQYFGPGTRLLVL.

The CDR3: CASSLVLAGGVDTQYF. CDR3 DNA sequence: TGCGCCAGCAGCTTGGTGCTAGCGGGAGGGGTAGATACGCAGTATTTT. J is TRBJ2-3 and V is TRBV5-1; 12 positions agree with TRBD2. The germline CDR1 and CDR2 sequences are SGHRS and YFSETQ. The CDR3 is 16 amino acids. The J segment lost 5 bases and the V segment lost 0 bases, leaving 4 bases of the junction unmatched. Complete variable domain (other parts from reference TRBV5-1 and TRBJ2-3): KAGVTQTPRYLIKTRGQQVTLSCSPISGHRSVSWYQQTPGQGLQFLFEYFSETQRNKGNFPGRFSGRQFSNSRSEMNVSTLELGDSALYLCASSLVLAGGVDTQYFGPGTRLTVL.

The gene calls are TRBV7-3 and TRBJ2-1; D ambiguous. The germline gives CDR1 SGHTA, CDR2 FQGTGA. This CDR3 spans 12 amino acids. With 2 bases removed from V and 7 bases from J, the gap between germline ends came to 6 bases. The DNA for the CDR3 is TGTGCCAGCAGCTTAGGGCAAAATGAGCAGTTCTTC. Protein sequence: CASSLGQNEQFF.

CDR3 protein: CASRAGANYGYTF. As DNA, the CDR3 is TGTGCCAGCAGGGCGGGGGCTAACTATGGCTACACCTTC. V is TRBV6-5 and J is TRBJ1-2; possible D gene TRBD1, 5 bases. CDR3 size: 13 residues. Looked up from germline, CDR1 is MNHEY and CDR2 is SVGAGI. Trimming removed 6 bases from V and 0 bases from J, with 8 bases in between.

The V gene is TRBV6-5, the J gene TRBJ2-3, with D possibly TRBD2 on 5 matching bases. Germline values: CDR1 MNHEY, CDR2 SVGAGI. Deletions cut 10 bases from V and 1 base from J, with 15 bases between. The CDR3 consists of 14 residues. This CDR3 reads CATGLSFGTDTQYF. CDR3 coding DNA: TGTGCCACCGGACTGTCCTTTGGCACAGATACGCAGTATTTT.

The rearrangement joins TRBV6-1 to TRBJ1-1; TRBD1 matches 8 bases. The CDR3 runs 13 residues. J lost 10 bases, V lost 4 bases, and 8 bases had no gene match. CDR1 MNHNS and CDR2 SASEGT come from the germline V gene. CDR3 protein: CASSATGDGAAFF. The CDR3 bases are TGTGCCAGCAGTGCGACAGGGGATGGTGCAGCTTTCTTT.